This entry lists 28 T cell receptor beta chains sequenced from one sample in a study of blood T cell repertoires in COVID-19. Profiled with immunoSEQ multiplex PCR; TCRdb holds only in-frame clones, not every one. The sample lists 30,000 to 35,000 clones; approximately 81% were seen once. The sequencing input was peripheral blood. The receptors shown here come from a human donor with acute or convalescent COVID-19. The donor label of this sample is uncertain.

There are a few counts of this clone. The gene calls are TRBV12-3 or TRBV12-4 and TRBJ1-5; D remains ambiguous. The CDR3 runs to 13 residues. Between the trimmed V and J ends, which lost 6 bases and 4 bases, there was a span of 10 bases. For the CDR3, the DNA is TGTGCCAGCAGAATTGACGGGAATCAGCCCCAGCATTTT. It yields the protein CASRIDGNQPQHF.

The chain recombines TRBV6-5 with TRBJ1-6, with TRBD1 matching over 8 bases. V lost 10 bases and J lost 7; bases outside the gene matches: 3. This CDR3 has 12 amino acids. Germline loops: CDR1 MNHEY, CDR2 SVGAGI. CDR3 region: CAIGQGNSPLHF. CDR3 bases: TGTGCCATCGGACAGGGAAATTCACCCCTCCACTTT.

This chain joins TRBV27 and TRBJ1-4; no definite D call. Per germline, CDR1 MNHEY and CDR2 SMNVEV (reference sequence). V dropped 0 bases and J dropped 6 bases, with 5 bases sitting between them. This CDR3 has 13 residues. CDR3 sequence: CASSLSVYEKLFF. CDR3 coding DNA: TGTGCCAGCAGTTTATCCGTCTATGAAAAACTGTTTTTT.

The CDR3 DNA reads as TGTGCCAGCAGTTTAAGTGACACCTATGGCTACACCTTC. This encodes CASSLSDTYGYTF. The chain joins TRBV12-3 or TRBV12-4 to TRBJ1-2; D gene uncertain. Between the trimmed V and J ends, which lost 2 bases and 4 bases, there was a span of 8 bases. The CDR3 contains 13 residues.

The genes are TRBV4-3 and TRBJ2-3; the D is unclear. Trimming left V 6 bases short and J 0 bases short, with 10 bases between. Germline lookup yields CDR1 LGHNA and CDR2 YSLEER. This CDR3 is built from 14 residues. CDR3 sequence reads: CASRQDWSTDTQYF. Here the CDR3 DNA reads TGCGCCAGCAGGCAGGATTGGAGCACAGATACGCAGTATTTT.

The chain links TRBV10-3 to TRBJ1-3, with a tentative D call TRBD1 (5 bases). V was cut by 3 bases and J by 4 bases, with 13 bases left in between. CDR1 and CDR2 (germline): ENHRY, SYGVKD. This CDR3 is built from 15 residues. CDR3 sequence: CAISDRAVTGNTIYF. In DNA form, the CDR3 reads TGTGCCATCAGTGACAGGGCAGTAACGGGAAACACCATATATTTT.

The chain couples TRBV5-1 to TRBJ1-2; perhaps TRBD1 as D (5 bases). CDR3 length equals 14 residues. V was shortened by 4 bases and J by 0 bases, with 10 bases between the two germline ends. Per germline, CDR1 SGHRS and CDR2 YFSETQ. CDR3 DNA: TGCGCCAGCAGCCCGACAGTTCCTAACTATGGCTACACCTTC. Protein: CASSPTVPNYGYTF.

This sequence joins TRBV19 and TRBJ1-4; D uncertain. Germline V lookup: CDR1 LNHDA, CDR2 SQIVND (reference sequence). CDR3 size: 18 residues. V was pared by 5 bases and J by 0 bases, with 19 bases between. The CDR3: CASSPPPRVTTTNEKLFF. The CDR3 DNA reads TGTGCCAGTAGTCCTCCCCCCCGGGTTACTACAACTAATGAAAAACTGTTTTTT. The full variable domain, rest sourced from reference TRBV19 and TRBJ1-4, is DGGITQSPKYLFRKEGQNVTLSCEQNLNHDAMYWYRQDPGQGLRLIYYSQIVNDFQKGDIAEGYSVSREKKESFPLTVTSAQKNPTAFYLCASSPPPRVTTTNEKLFFGSGTQLSVL.

The rearrangement joins TRBV6-5 to TRBJ1-5, with D tentatively TRBD1 (6 bases). V shed 5 bases and J shed 5 bases, with 10 bases lying between them. CDR1 and CDR2 (germline): MNHEY, SVGAGI. The CDR3 extends over 13 amino acids. CDR3 region: CASSNRADQPQHF. CDR3 DNA sequence: TGTGCCAGCAGTAACAGGGCAGATCAGCCCCAGCATTTT.

This rearrangement joins TRBV10-3 to TRBJ2-5; TRBD2 is a possible D gene (6 bases). The V gene's germline CDR1 is ENHRY and CDR2 SYGVKD. V was cut by 11 bases and J by 2 bases, with 15 bases left in between. This CDR3 comprises 13 residues. The CDR3 region has the DNA TGTGCCTGCAAGGGCGGGGAGCAAGAGACCCAGTACTTC. Its protein is CACKGGEQETQYF.

The chain employs TRBV19 and TRBJ2-3, with TRBD2 matching over 11 bases. The V segment lost 7 bases and the J segment 3 bases; nucleotides outside the gene matches: 9. The length of the CDR3 is 16 residues. Germline V gives CDR1 LNHDA, CDR2 SQIVND (reference sequence). CDR3 sequence (DNA): TGTGCCAGTAAGAAACTAGCGGGAGTAGGAACAGATACGCAGTATTTT. Protein sequence: CASKKLAGVGTDTQYF.

The J gene is TRBJ1-5, the V gene TRBV6-6; D perhaps matches TRBD1 (6 bases). The germline V gene encodes CDR1 MNHNY and CDR2 SVGAGI (reference sequence). CDR3 length: 17 residues. The V end lost 5 bases, the J end lost 7 bases, and 24 bases lay between the germline ends. The CDR3 sequence is CASSLQWGGAKNQPQHF. CDR3 nucleotides: TGTGCCAGCAGTCTCCAGTGGGGGGGCGCAAAGAACCAGCCCCAGCATTTT.

The gene calls are TRBV20-1 and TRBJ1-2; D gene unclear. Looked up from germline, CDR1 is DFQATT and CDR2 is SNEGSKA (reference sequence). V lost 3 bases, J lost 0 bases, and 8 bases lay in between. The CDR3 is 13 amino acids. CDR3 residues: CSASESSNYGYTF. DNA for the CDR3: TGCAGTGCTAGTGAGTCCTCTAACTATGGCTACACCTTC.

This clone appeared once. The junction shows a germline mismatch at one end, possibly a read error. The rearrangement uses TRBV7-9 and TRBJ2-6; a possible D gene is TRBD2 (7 bases). The CDR3 covers 18 residues. Germline V gene lookup returns CDR1 SEHNR and CDR2 FQNEAQ (reference sequence). The CDR3 spells CASSSLTGTVGGANVLTF. DNA of the CDR3: TGTGCCAGCAGCTCCCTCACCGGGACGGTGGGGGGGGCCAACGTCCTGACTTTT.

The rearrangement links TRBV4-1 to TRBJ1-1; a possible D gene is TRBD1 (5 bases). CDR1 MGHRA and CDR2 YSYEKL come from the germline V gene. The length of the CDR3 is 16 residues. V dropped 4 bases and J dropped 6 bases, with 21 bases sitting between them. CDR3 loop: CASSLEPGSGLSEAFF. In nucleotides, the CDR3 is TGCGCCAGCAGCCTCGAGCCAGGGTCCGGGTTGTCTGAAGCTTTCTTT.

V usage is TRBV7-9 and J usage is TRBJ2-3, with 7 bases identical to TRBD2. The CDR3 is 12 amino acids. J was trimmed by 6 bases and V by 7 bases; bases with no gene match: 4. Germline V gene data show CDR1 as SEHNR and CDR2 as FQNEAQ (reference sequence). For the CDR3, the DNA is TGTGCCAGCATCAGGGAGGGGGATACGCAGTATTTT. It translates to CASIREGDTQYF.

J is TRBJ1-1 and V is TRBV4-2, with 8 positions matching TRBD1. The CDR3 has 17 amino acids. Per the germline V gene, CDR1 is LGHNA and CDR2 is YNFKEQ. After removal of 2 bases from V and 3 bases from J, the junction contained 11 bases not matched to a gene. CDR3 DNA sequence: TGTGCCAGCAGCCAATATTCGGCTGGACAGGGAGACACTGAAGCTTTCTTT. It encodes CASSQYSAGQGDTEAFF.

V and J are TRBV5-1 and TRBJ2-1; TRBD2 matches at 12 bases. CDR1 and CDR2 (germline): SGHRS, YFSETQ. V lost 4 bases to trimming and J lost 8 bases; unmatched junction nucleotides: 10. The CDR3 runs 16 residues. CDR3 nucleotides: TGCGCCAGCAGCCCGCGGACTAGCGGGAAAGGGGATGAGCAGTTCTTC. This sequence encodes CASSPRTSGKGDEQFF.

The genes are TRBV30 and TRBJ1-2; tentative D call: TRBD1 (5 bases). The V and J ends lost 0 bases and 10 bases respectively, with 18 bases between them. The V gene's germline CDR1 is GTSNPN and CDR2 SVGIG (reference sequence). The CDR3 extends over 14 amino acids. The CDR3 protein is CAWSVLGRGGDYTF. DNA of the CDR3: TGTGCCTGGAGTGTACTTGGTAGGGGAGGAGACTACACCTTC. Complete variable domain (other parts from reference TRBV30 and TRBJ1-2): SQTIHQWPATLVQPVGSPLSLECTVEGTSNPNLYWYRQAAGRGLQLLFYSVGIGQISSEVPQNLSASRPQDRQFILSSKKLLLSDSGFYLCAWSVLGRGGDYTFGSGTRLTVV.

V and J are TRBV6-5 and TRBJ1-2, with a tentative D call TRBD1 (5 bases). The length of the CDR3 is 11 residues. V was trimmed by 6 bases and J by 8 bases, leaving 10 bases between them. From germline, CDR1 is MNHEY and CDR2 SVGAGI. In DNA form, the CDR3 reads TGTGCCAGCAGCTCAGGGTACGGCTACACCTTC. Translated: CASSSGYGYTF.

DNA of the CDR3: TGTGCCAGCTCACCCAACGGACAGTTCATGGGAGGCTACACCTTC. Amino acid sequence: CASSPNGQFMGGYTF. The rearrangement links TRBV18 to TRBJ1-2; perhaps TRBD1 as D (6 bases). CDR3 length: 15 amino acids. Trimming left V 3 bases short and J 8 bases short, with 19 bases between. Germline V gene data show CDR1 as KGHSH and CDR2 as LQKENI.

This clone was observed a single time. This rearrangement joins TRBV7-2 to TRBJ1-1; D is unresolved. V gave up 0 bases and J gave up 1 base, with 12 bases separating them. Germline V gives CDR1 SGHTA, CDR2 FQGNSA. The CDR3 sequence is 16 residues long. As DNA, the CDR3 is TGTGCCAGCAGCTTAGCAAGAGGGATGGGGAACACTGAAGCTTTCTTT. It is translated as CASSLARGMGNTEAFF.

The chain links TRBV6-1 to TRBJ1-5; TRBD1 matches at 8 bases. The V and J ends lost 8 bases and 4 bases, in that order; junction bases with no gene match: 7. Germline loops: CDR1 MNHNS, CDR2 SASEGT. CDR3 length: 14 residues. The CDR3 loop reads CASGPQGANQPQHF. CDR3 sequence (DNA): TGTGCCAGCGGGCCCCAGGGGGCAAATCAGCCCCAGCATTTT.

The chain joins TRBV3-1 (or the pseudogene TRBV3-2) to TRBJ2-5; 14 bases match TRBD2. This CDR3 spans 18 amino acids. Germline-derived CDR1 and CDR2 are LGHDT and YNNKEL (reference sequence). V was clipped by 3 bases and J by 5 bases; unmatched bases: 11. CDR3 sequence reads: CASSHLLTSGGAGETQYF. Here the CDR3 DNA reads TGTGCCAGCAGCCATCTCCTGACTAGCGGGGGGGCAGGGGAGACCCAGTACTTC.

The genes are TRBV6-5 and TRBJ1-3, with 9 positions matching TRBD1. Germline assignment: CDR1 MNHEY and CDR2 SVGAGI. The CDR3 spans 15 residues. Trimming removed 10 bases from V and 3 bases from J; junction bases left unmatched: 10. CDR3 nucleotides: TGTGCCACCCGACCTGTGACAGGGGGTGGAAACACCATATATTTT. Amino acid sequence: CATRPVTGGGNTIYF.

This chain links TRBV2 with TRBJ1-2; D is ambiguous. Germline V gives CDR1 SNHLY, CDR2 FYNNEI. V shed 6 bases and J shed 4 bases, with 6 bases lying between them. There are 11 residues in the CDR3. In nucleotides, the CDR3 is TGTGCCAGCAGCGGAGTCTATGGCTACACCTTC. This sequence encodes CASSGVYGYTF.

The gene calls are TRBV9 and TRBJ2-5; D is ambiguous. Germline loops: CDR1 SGDLS, CDR2 YYNGEE. The CDR3 sequence is 15 residues long. With 0 bases removed from V and 2 bases from J, the gap between germline ends came to 11 bases. CDR3 region: CASSVAGGVQETQYF. The CDR3 region has the DNA TGTGCCAGCAGCGTAGCTGGCGGAGTACAAGAGACCCAGTACTTC.

J is TRBJ1-2 and V is TRBV29-1, with D hard to call. Looked up from germline, CDR1 is SQVTM and CDR2 is ANQGSEA. CDR3 length: 10 amino acids. V was pared by 5 bases and J by 5 bases, with 6 bases between. CDR3 DNA sequence: TGCAGCGTTAGAGAATATGGCTACACCTTC. It specifies CSVREYGYTF.